These T cell receptor beta chains were read from a single sample in a study of T and B cells in COVID-19 patients. MiXCR was run by TCRdb on the multiplex PCR reads, yielding one entry per CDR3 protein. The table records 5,500 to 8,500 distinct CDR3 sequences, 30% to 35% of them present only once. The sample was blood. These receptors were collected from a human donor with active COVID-19. Each CDR3 is given with its conserved first and last residue. The D gene is left open where the match is weak. Clone size is shown for a subset of rows, as once, few, many or a class of expanded clone.

v_gene	j_gene	d_gene	abundance	CDR3nt	CDR3aa
TRBV6-5	TRBJ2-2	NA	NA	TGCGCCAGCAGTGATGTCAGGGCCCCAAACACCGGGGAGCTGTTTTTT	CASSDVRAPNTGELFF
TRBV15	TRBJ1-5	NA	few	TGTGCCACCAGCAGAGATTGGGGAGGGAAAAGCAATCAGCCCCAGCATTTT	CATSRDWGGKSNQPQHF
TRBV4-2	TRBJ2-6	NA	NA	TGTGCCAGCAGCCAAGAGGAGGGGTCTGGGGCCAACGTCCTGACTTTC	CASSQEEGSGANVLTF
TRBV5-1	TRBJ1-2	TRBD1	NA	TGCGCCAGCAGCACGGACAGGGTGGAGGGCTACACCTTC	CASSTDRVEGYTF
TRBV7-2	TRBJ2-1	NA	NA	TGTGCCAGCAGCTTCGACGCCTCTTACAATGAGCAGTTCTTC	CASSFDASYNEQFF
TRBV5-1	TRBJ1-6	NA	NA	TGCGCCAGCAGCTTAGACGGGAATAATTCACCCCTCCACTTT	CASSLDGNNSPLHF
TRBV5-1	TRBJ1-3	NA	NA	TGCGCCAGCAGCTTGGAGGGGACCGAAAGCTCTGGAAACACCATATATTTT	CASSLEGTESSGNTIYF
TRBV19	TRBJ1-1	TRBD1	few	TGTGCCAGTAGCCTGGGACAGGGAGCTGAAGCTTTCTTT	CASSLGQGAEAFF
TRBV4-1	TRBJ1-4	TRBD1	NA	TGCGCCAGCAGCCCACAGGGGAATAATGAAAAACTGTTTTTT	CASSPQGNNEKLFF
TRBV6-1	TRBJ1-1	NA	NA	TGTGCCAGCAGTGAATTGGGGGCGTGGGAAGCTTTCTTT	CASSELGAWEAFF
TRBV6-5	TRBJ1-5	NA	few	TGTGCCAGCTCCGCGACCCGAGAGCAGCCCCAGCATTTT	CASSATREQPQHF
TRBV5-4	TRBJ2-5	NA	few	TGTGCCAGCAGCTTAGCATCAAGGCACACCCAGTACTTC	CASSLASRHTQYF
TRBV6-2/TRBV6-3	TRBJ2-3	TRBD2	NA	TGTGCCAGCAGTTACGGACTAGCGGGGGGGCCAAGCACAGATACGCAGTATTTT	CASSYGLAGGPSTDTQYF
TRBV21-1	TRBJ1-1	NA	NA	TGTGCCAGCAGCAAAAGTCCAGGCCGACAGGGCAAGAGGGATACTGAAGCTTTCTTT	CASSKSPGRQGKRDTEAFF
TRBV6-1	TRBJ2-3	NA	few	TGTGCCACCCTGACGTTCGGGGTGACAGATACGCAGTATTTT	CATLTFGVTDTQYF